This record covers a single T cell receptor (beta chain). What it recognizes is unknown. The junction departs from the called germline gene at one end, perhaps through a read error. This specimen comes from a study of T cells in Graves' hyperthyroidism and ophthalmopathy. Study-wide results and limits: Classification by a 13 V-J model distinguished ophthalmopathy from stable hyperthyroidism.

Uncontrolled infection, other autoimmune disease, pregnancy or lactation barred patients from enrollment. Used for diagnoses were clinical symptoms, serum thyroxine and TRAb, thyroid ultrasound and orbital computed tomography. Germline CDR1 SGHRS, CDR2 YFSETQ. The CDR3 spans 15 residues. Amplification targeted TCR beta CDR3 regions from RNA transcripts. First-round RT-PCR with HTBI primers amplified the TCR CDR3 region. TCRdb called the multiplex PCR reads again in MiXCR, with one record for every CDR3 protein. The data hold approximately 700,000 distinct CDR3 sequences, with 45% observed a single time.

Material for sequencing was peripheral blood or thyroid tissue (not recorded which). The TCR sequence derives from an adult man with Graves' disease, either hyperthyroidism or ophthalmopathy (not recorded which). V is TRBV5-1 and J is TRBJ1-1; TRBD1 is a possible D gene (5 bases). CDR3 coding DNA: TGTGCCAGCAGCTTGATATGGGGAGGGGACACTGAAGCTTTCTTT. Encoded protein: CASSLIWGGDTEAFF.